These 9 T cell receptor beta chains were sequenced from one sample in a study of shared clonotypes between healthy human individuals. Clones were sequenced by immunoSEQ multiplex PCR, and TCRdb holds only the in-frame ones, with some missing. The sample shows over a million clones, about 80% of them seen only once. Specimen: memory CD4+ T cells from PBMCs. Described subset: CD45RA-negative fraction. The receptor set was obtained from a young man in good health. Some clones in this sample may be carry-over from other donors' samples.

This chain connects TRBV7-2 to TRBJ2-7; a weak D match, TRBD2 (5 bases). The CDR3 is 14 amino acids. The germline V gene encodes CDR1 SGHTA and CDR2 FQGNSA. The germline V and J ends were trimmed by 2 bases and 2 bases, with 10 bases remaining between them. CDR3 DNA: TGTGCCAGCAGCTTATCGCGGGCTGCCTACGAGCAGTACTTC. This codes for CASSLSRAAYEQYF. Supplemented by reference TRBV7-2 and TRBJ2-7, the full variable domain reads GAGVSQSPSNKVTEKGKDVELRCDPISGHTALYWYRQSLGQGLEFLIYFQGNSAPDKSGLPSDRFSAERTGGSVSTLTIQRTQQEDSAVYLCASSLSRAAYEQYFGPGTRLTVT.

This chain uses TRBV6-1 with TRBJ1-3; D might be TRBD1 (5 bases). This CDR3 contains 16 residues. The V and J ends lost 2 bases and 0 bases respectively, with 11 bases between them. Per germline, CDR1 MNHNS and CDR2 SASEGT. For the CDR3, the DNA is TGTGCCAGCAGTGAATTTGGGGCTTTCTCTGGAAACACCATATATTTT. As protein: CASSEFGAFSGNTIYF.

The chain employs TRBV6-1 and TRBJ2-3; 13 bases are a match to TRBD2. CDR1 is MNHNS, CDR2 SASEGT, per germline. The junction had 4 bases not matched to a gene; V was cut back by 6 bases and J by 4 bases. The length of the CDR3 is 15 residues. The CDR3, as DNA: TGTGCCAGCAGAAGACTAGCGGGAGGTTCAGATACGCAGTATTTT. Protein: CASRRLAGGSDTQYF.

In its sample, this clone was seen once. V is TRBV18 and J is TRBJ2-1; D is possibly TRBD1 (5 bases). The length of the CDR3 is 16 residues. Germline assignment: CDR1 KGHSH and CDR2 LQKENI. V was pared by 3 bases and J by 0 bases, with 12 bases between. The chain's CDR3 is CASSPGQPSSYNEQFF. CDR3 in DNA: TGTGCCAGCTCACCGGGGCAGCCAAGCTCCTACAATGAGCAGTTCTTC.

The J gene is TRBJ2-1, the V gene TRBV5-1, with TRBD2 as a possible D gene (7 bases). The CDR3 runs to 14 residues. Germline-derived CDR1 and CDR2 are SGHRS and YFSETQ. Trimming removed 3 bases from V and 5 bases from J, with 12 bases in between. CDR3 in DNA: TGCGCCAGCAGCTGGGGCGGGGGCAACAATGAGCAGTTCTTC. It codes for CASSWGGGNNEQFF. Full variable domain (remainder filled in from reference TRBV5-1 and TRBJ2-1): KAGVTQTPRYLIKTRGQQVTLSCSPISGHRSVSWYQQTPGQGLQFLFEYFSETQRNKGNFPGRFSGRQFSNSRSEMNVSTLELGDSALYLCASSWGGGNNEQFFGPGTRLTVL.

This clone has a single count. The genes are TRBV15 and TRBJ1-2; a weak D match, TRBD1 (5 bases). Germline loops: CDR1 LNHNV, CDR2 YYDKDF (reference sequence). The V end was cut by 3 bases, the J end by 4 bases, with 15 bases between. This CDR3 has 15 residues. CDR3 region: CATSRVPAGRYGYTF. In DNA form, the CDR3 reads TGTGCCACCAGCAGGGTCCCAGCAGGGCGCTATGGCTACACCTTC.

The chain employs TRBV2 and TRBJ2-1; possibly TRBD2 for D (5 bases). The CDR3 sequence is 12 residues long. The germline gives CDR1 SNHLY, CDR2 FYNNEI. V lost 4 bases, J lost 9 bases, and 10 bases lay in between. CDR3 residues: CASSAASGEQFF. The CDR3, as DNA: TGTGCCAGCAGTGCTGCAAGCGGTGAGCAGTTCTTC.

The V gene is TRBV7-2, the J gene TRBJ1-2, with 7 bases lining up with TRBD1. Trimming at V came to 5 bases and at J to 7 bases, leaving 13 bases not matched to a gene. The CDR3 has 15 amino acids. Per germline, CDR1 SGHTA and CDR2 FQGNSA. The DNA for the CDR3 is TGTGCCAGCAGCGAGGGGACAGCCCGAAAGGGTGGCTACACCTTC. Protein: CASSEGTARKGGYTF.

This clone was seen a few times. The chain employs TRBV13 and TRBJ1-5, with no clear D. Germline V gene lookup returns CDR1 PRHDT and CDR2 FYEKMQ (reference sequence). Trimming pared 0 bases from V and 5 bases from J, leaving 8 bases between. This CDR3 region has 14 residues. CDR3 loop: CASSLGRYYQPQHF. CDR3 bases: TGTGCCAGCAGCTTAGGCCGCTACTATCAGCCCCAGCATTTT.